Described below is a single T cell receptor beta chain sequence and its context. Its antigen is currently not known. An end of the junction does not agree with germline; a read error may underlie this. This entry comes from a study of blood T cell repertoires in COVID-19 (dated by TCRdb to the early 2020s). About the investigation overall: Collaborator samples came from the United States, Italy and Spain and covered acute and convalescent phases of COVID-19. The prospective study material was composed of cDNA or gDNA derived from T cells, B-cell-depleted T cells, or PBMCs. Deeply sampled blood TCRbeta repertoires from subjects exposed to, actively infected with, or recovered from COVID-19 were included in the dataset. The repertoires were released in a freely available public database meant as a resource for research on the immune response to SARS-CoV-2. Samples came from the ongoing ImmuneRACE study (first 160 participants) plus 1,254 subjects from 6 global collaborators. The sample metadata nearly always contained a de-identified subject ID, COVID-19 status, age in years and sex. Where HLA class I and class II types were available, the types were taken from metadata supplied by the sample provider, not from assay-based typing.

From a lookup of the germline V gene, CDR1 and CDR2 are SGHRS and YFSETQ. The cysteine opens and the phenylalanine closes a CDR3 of 14 amino acids. Only the CDR3 DNA is retained, 42 bases long and in frame from the first base. Enrolling through a virtual design, the prospective study's participants ranged in age from about 18 to 89 years and lived across more than 20 United States geographic areas. Cohort assignment in the prospective study relied on participant-reported clinical history from a screening survey and a study questionnaire. Exposed participants had been in contact with someone with a PCR-confirmed or clinician-diagnosed COVID-19 case within 2 weeks of study entry. Each participant in the prospective study had whole blood, serum and a nasopharyngeal or oropharyngeal swab collected by mobile phlebotomists. Prospective study participants could optionally give additional blood draws and questionnaires over an approximately two-month period. Blood samples from the prospective study were shipped frozen or at room temperature prior to DNA extraction.

TCRbeta CDR3 regions were amplified from genomic DNA by means of the immunoSEQ Assay, a bias-controlled multiplex PCR. The authors processed their data as follows. Nucleated cell counts per sample were estimated from amplification of reference gene primers within the assay. To quantify the absolute abundance of each unique TCRbeta CDR3 rearrangement, sequence reads were collapsed and filtered. For each sample, productive Simpson clonality was calculated as the square root of Simpson's diversity index across productive rearrangements. TCRdb's version of the immuneACCESS table is confined to in-frame rearrangements and falls short of the full clone set. An unresolved V gene accounts for under half of the shortfall where checked; the remainder is of unknown origin. Clonal size and the V and J genes are those of that table, whereas D and trimming came from the DNA. The sample table holds around 270,000 clones, of which roughly 88% were seen once. The ten largest clones represent around 3.2% of the sample.

Broader findings and caveats from the paper: The quantity of clinical and demographic metadata differed by source and by participant and was supplied without curation.

Sequencing was carried out using PBMCs or T cells enriched from blood (not recorded which). Here the chain combines TRBV5-1 and TRBJ1-2, with 8 central nucleotides matching TRBD1. The clonotype was recovered from a woman between 35 and 50 years old who had been exposed to COVID-19. CDR3 loop: CASSPGQGVNGYTF. Here is the DNA: TGTGCCAGCAGCCCCGGACAGGGCGTGAATGGCTACACCTTC.